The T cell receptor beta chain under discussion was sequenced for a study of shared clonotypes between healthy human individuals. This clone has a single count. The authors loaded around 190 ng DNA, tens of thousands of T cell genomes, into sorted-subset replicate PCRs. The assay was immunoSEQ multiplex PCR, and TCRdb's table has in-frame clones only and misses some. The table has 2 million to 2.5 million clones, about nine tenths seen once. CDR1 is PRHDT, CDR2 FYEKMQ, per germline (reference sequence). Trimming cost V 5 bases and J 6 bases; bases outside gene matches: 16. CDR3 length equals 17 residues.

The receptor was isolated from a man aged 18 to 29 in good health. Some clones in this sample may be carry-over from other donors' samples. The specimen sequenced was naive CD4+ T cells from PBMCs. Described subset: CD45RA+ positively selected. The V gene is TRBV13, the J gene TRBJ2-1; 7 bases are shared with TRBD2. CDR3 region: CASSLIAGGSGGNEQFF. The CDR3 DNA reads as TGTGCCAGCAGCCTGATCGCTGGCGGGAGTGGTGGCAATGAGCAGTTCTTC.